The 29 T cell receptor beta chains below come from one sample, sequenced in a study of T cell responses to AZD1222 COVID-19 vaccine. Method: immunoSEQ multiplex PCR; TCRdb's copy keeps in-frame clones and lacks some. The sample has approximately 80,000 clones, 88% seen once. The material was peripheral blood, obtained on day 0 of MenACWY control vaccination. The origin of the receptors is an adult in good health.

The genes are TRBV4-1 and TRBJ1-2, with 12 bases lining up with TRBD1. The CDR3 is 15 amino acids. Germline V gene sequence: CDR1 MGHRA, CDR2 YSYEKL. The ends lost 2 bases at V and 6 bases at J; junction bases unmatched: 4. The CDR3 loop is CASSQPGQGANGYTF. The CDR3 coding sequence is TGCGCCAGCAGCCAACCGGGACAGGGGGCGAATGGCTACACCTTC.

This sequence joins TRBV7-3 and TRBJ2-1; D is perhaps TRBD2 (6 bases). V lost 5 bases, J lost 7 bases, and 9 bases lay in between. The V gene's germline CDR1 is SGHTA and CDR2 FQGTGA. This CDR3 spans 12 amino acids. The CDR3 region is CASSMEGNEQFF. CDR3 bases: TGTGCCAGCAGCATGGAGGGGAATGAGCAGTTCTTC.

The chain has TRBV27 and TRBJ2-1; TRBD2 matches 9 bases. The trim removed 6 bases at V and 6 bases at J, leaving 9 bases unmatched. This CDR3 is 15 amino acids long. Germline CDR1 reads MNHEY; CDR2 reads SMNVEV (reference sequence). CDR3 sequence reads: CASRRGGGALNEQFF. The CDR3 bases are TGTGCCAGCAGGAGGGGCGGGGGGGCCCTCAATGAGCAGTTCTTC.

The chain combines TRBV20-1 with TRBJ1-2, with TRBD1 matching 8 bases. V gave up 3 bases and J gave up 8 bases; unmatched junction bases: 11. Germline V lookup: CDR1 DFQATT, CDR2 SNEGSKA (reference sequence). CDR3 length: 14 amino acids. This CDR3 reads CSASYLQGARGYTF. CDR3 sequence (DNA): TGCAGTGCTAGTTACTTGCAGGGGGCAAGAGGCTACACCTTC.

This rearrangement joins TRBV2 to TRBJ1-6; D is uncertain. Looked up from germline, CDR1 is SNHLY and CDR2 is FYNNEI. The CDR3 runs 14 residues. Deletions cut 11 bases from V and 0 bases from J, with 11 bases between. CDR3 in amino acids: CAGRFSSYNSPLHF. The CDR3 coding sequence is TGTGCCGGGAGATTTAGCTCCTATAATTCACCCCTCCACTTT.

This clone was picked up one time. This rearrangement joins TRBV27 to TRBJ2-6, with D possibly matching TRBD2 (6 bases). The CDR3 spans 15 residues. Looked up from germline, CDR1 is MNHEY and CDR2 is SMNVEV (reference sequence). The V gene lost 2 bases and the J gene lost 9 bases, with 14 bases spanning the gap. CDR3 DNA sequence: TGTGCCAGCAGTTTAGCCCCGAAGGGAGGCAACGTCCTGACTTTC. It encodes CASSLAPKGGNVLTF.

This clone was detected only once. The CDR3 sequence: CATDRGSGNTIYF. The CDR3 region has the DNA TGTGCCACCGACAGGGGCTCTGGAAACACCATATATTTT. The chain couples TRBV6-5 to TRBJ1-3, with 8 positions matching TRBD1. Looked up from germline, CDR1 is MNHEY and CDR2 is SVGAGI. There are 13 residues in the CDR3. After removal of 10 bases from V and 0 bases from J, the junction contained 2 bases not matched to a gene.

The chain links TRBV7-2 to TRBJ2-1; D may correspond to TRBD1 or TRBD2 (6 bases each). Germline V gene sequence: CDR1 SGHTA, CDR2 FQGNSA. The CDR3 is 17 amino acids. V dropped 3 bases and J dropped 7 bases, with 22 bases sitting between them. The CDR3 region has the DNA TGTGCCAGCAGCTTCCTTCCGGTCGGGGGCCGTCGTAATGAGCAGTTCTTC. As protein: CASSFLPVGGRRNEQFF.

The V and J genes are TRBV30 and TRBJ1-6; a weak D match, TRBD1 (5 bases). Germline CDR1 and CDR2: GTSNPN and SVGIG (reference sequence). Between the trimmed V and J ends, which lost 4 bases and 7 bases, there was a span of 14 bases. The CDR3 is made up of 14 amino acids. The CDR3 region has the DNA TGTGCCTGGACTGGCGGACATGACAATTCACCCCTCCACTTT. This translates into CAWTGGHDNSPLHF.

This chain joins TRBV2 and TRBJ2-3; D unresolved. The germline CDR1 and CDR2 sequences are SNHLY and FYNNEI. V was shortened by 6 bases and J by 0 bases, with 7 bases between the two germline ends. The CDR3 has 13 amino acids. CDR3 in amino acids: CASSLFSTDTQYF. The CDR3 nucleotides read TGTGCCAGCAGCTTATTTAGCACAGATACGCAGTATTTT.

This chain connects TRBV19 to TRBJ2-5, with D tentatively TRBD1 (6 bases). The CDR3 has 14 amino acids. Trimming stripped 8 bases from V and 5 bases from J, with 18 bases between. CDR1 and CDR2 from the germline V gene are LNHDA and SQIVND (reference sequence). CDR3 bases: TGTGCCAGTGGGCCCCGGGACATAGGGGAGACCCAGTACTTC. Its translation is CASGPRDIGETQYF.

The genes are TRBV12-3 or TRBV12-4 and TRBJ2-7; 9 bases are shared with TRBD1. The trim removed 5 bases at V and 8 bases at J, leaving 4 bases unmatched. The CDR3 has 12 residues. CDR3 in DNA: TGTGCCAGCAGTACGGACAGGGGAAAGCAGTACTTC. It encodes CASSTDRGKQYF.

The CDR3 sequence is CASSVAQGDYGELFF. As DNA, the CDR3 is TGTGCCAGCAGCGTCGCACAGGGGGATTACGGGGAGCTGTTTTTT. The chain combines TRBV9 with TRBJ2-2, with 8 bases identical to TRBD1. CDR3 length equals 15 residues. With V trimmed by 2 bases and J by 7 bases, 7 bases remained unmatched. The germline V gene has CDR1 SGDLS and CDR2 YYNGEE. Filled out from reference TRBV9 and TRBJ2-2, the complete variable domain reads DSGVTQTPKHLITATGQRVTLRCSPRSGDLSVYWYQQSLDQGLQFLIQYYNGEERAKGNILERFSAQQFPDLHSELNLSSLELGDSALYFCASSVAQGDYGELFFGEGSRLTVL.

This rearrangement joins TRBV5-5 to TRBJ1-2; D gene ambiguous. Germline CDR1 and CDR2: SGHKS and YYEKEE (reference sequence). V lost 4 bases to trimming and J lost 8 bases, with 15 bases between them. The CDR3 runs to 13 residues. The CDR3 region has the DNA TGTGCCAGCAGCCCCGGTGAAGGGAGGGGCTACACCTTC. Its translation is CASSPGEGRGYTF.

CDR3: CASSPRSGRGGTKAFF. CDR3 coding DNA: TGTGCCAGCAGCCCCCGATCGGGGAGAGGAGGGACGAAAGCTTTCTTT. V and J are TRBV11-1 and TRBJ1-1, with TRBD1 as a possible D gene (5 bases). Trimming shortened V by 5 bases and J by 9 bases, and 25 bases separated the two germline ends. Germline CDR1 SGHAT, CDR2 FQDESV (reference sequence). This CDR3 is 16 amino acids long.

The chain carries TRBV7-2 and TRBJ1-1, with 9 bases matching TRBD1. This CDR3 has 13 residues. The V and J ends lost 8 bases and 5 bases, in that order; junction bases with no gene match: 6. CDR1 and CDR2 (germline): SGHTA, FQGNSA. The CDR3 loop is CASGTGRGTEAFF. In DNA form, the CDR3 reads TGTGCCAGCGGGACAGGGAGGGGGACTGAAGCTTTCTTT.

V and J are TRBV12-3 or TRBV12-4 and TRBJ2-1; D may correspond to TRBD1 or TRBD2 (5 bases each). The CDR3 is made up of 13 amino acids. Trimming removed 3 bases from V and 8 bases from J, with 11 bases in between. The CDR3 region has the DNA TGTGCCAGCAGTTTGAGGGTGGGGGATGAGCAGTTCTTC. The encoded protein is CASSLRVGDEQFF.

The chain combines TRBV7-6 with TRBJ1-5, with D unclear. Trimming cost V 1 base and J 0 bases, with 10 bases left between them. The CDR3 is 16 residues long. Germline V gene data show CDR1 as SGHVS and CDR2 as FNYEAQ. Here the CDR3 reads CASSLGPAYSNQPQHF. In DNA, the CDR3 is TGTGCCAGCAGCTTAGGACCGGCTTATAGCAATCAGCCCCAGCATTTT.

This clone showed up just a few times. The V call is TRBV29-1, the J call TRBJ2-7; D may be TRBD2 (5 bases). The CDR3 totals 11 residues. Between the trimmed V and J ends, which lost 7 bases and 2 bases, there was a span of 9 bases. CDR1 SQVTM and CDR2 ANQGSEA come from the germline V gene. The CDR3 coding sequence is TGCAGCGGCCTCGGGGCCTACGAGCAGTACTTC. This gives the protein CSGLGAYEQYF.

The rearrangement links TRBV9 to TRBJ1-2; D is perhaps TRBD1 (6 bases). Germline V gene sequence: CDR1 SGDLS, CDR2 YYNGEE. V was shortened by 7 bases and J by 4 bases, with 8 bases between the two germline ends. CDR3 length: 11 amino acids. CDR3 bases: TGTGCCAGCCAGGGGAGCTATGGCTACACCTTC. Translation: CASQGSYGYTF.

The rearrangement uses TRBV5-4 and TRBJ2-5, with 7 positions matching TRBD2. The germline V gene has CDR1 SGHNT and CDR2 YYREEE (reference sequence). This CDR3 has 13 amino acids. V lost 4 bases, J lost 3 bases, and 3 bases stayed unmatched. CDR3 residues: CASSGEGKETQYF. DNA for the CDR3: TGTGCCAGCAGCGGGGAGGGTAAAGAGACCCAGTACTTC.

This chain uses TRBV19 with TRBJ1-5; D may be TRBD1 (5 bases). CDR1 and CDR2 (germline): LNHDA, SQIVND (reference sequence). CDR3 length: 17 residues. Between the trimmed V and J ends, which lost 1 base and 4 bases, there was a span of 17 bases. This CDR3 reads CASSIGTGVWENQPQHF. CDR3 sequence (DNA): TGTGCCAGTAGTATAGGGACGGGGGTCTGGGAAAATCAGCCCCAGCATTTT.

V is TRBV6-2 or TRBV6-3 and J is TRBJ2-7; no clear D gene. The CDR3 is 13 residues long. Trimming took off 5 bases at V and 3 bases at J, with 11 bases between the two ends. Germline-derived CDR1 and CDR2 are MNHEY and SVGEGT. The CDR3 protein is CASSLELGYEQYF. CDR3 sequence (DNA): TGTGCCAGCAGTCTTGAACTGGGCTACGAGCAGTACTTC.

J is TRBJ1-1 and V is TRBV6-2 or TRBV6-3; 9 nucleotides agree with TRBD1. This CDR3 contains 16 residues. Germline CDR1 reads MNHEY; CDR2 reads SVGEGT. J gave up 2 bases and V 5 bases, and 9 bases lay outside the gene matches. This CDR3 is CASSRSPGQGNTEAFF. Here the CDR3 DNA reads TGTGCCAGCAGTCGGAGCCCGGGACAGGGTAACACTGAAGCTTTCTTT.

The chain employs TRBV27 and TRBJ1-6; 10 bases line up with TRBD1. CDR3 size: 16 residues. Unmatched junction bases numbered 3, after V lost 6 bases and J lost 1 base. The germline CDR1 and CDR2 sequences are MNHEY and SMNVEV (reference sequence). The CDR3 bases are TGTGCCAGCAGCGGACAGGGGGAATCCTATAATTCACCCCTCCACTTT. It codes for CASSGQGESYNSPLHF.

The chain carries TRBV7-9 and TRBJ1-4; TRBD1 might be the D (5 bases). Germline V CDR1 and CDR2: SEHNR, FQNEAQ (reference sequence). This CDR3 comprises 15 residues. The V and J ends lost 4 bases and 4 bases respectively, with 13 bases between them. The DNA for the CDR3 is TGTGCCAGCAGCTCGCAGGGACGTTTTAATGAAAAACTGTTTTTT. Protein sequence: CASSSQGRFNEKLFF.

This clone was counted a few times. The V gene is TRBV5-6, the J gene TRBJ1-6; D not resolved. Looked up from germline, CDR1 is SGHDT and CDR2 is YYEEEE. The CDR3 length is 17 residues. V lost 4 bases to trimming and J lost 7 bases, with 21 bases between them. CDR3 residues: CASSPTDGVGVNSPLHF. Here the CDR3 DNA reads TGTGCCAGCAGCCCGACGGACGGCGTTGGTGTCAATTCACCCCTCCACTTT.

This chain connects TRBV3-1 (or the pseudogene TRBV3-2) to TRBJ2-2; 11 nucleotides line up with TRBD2. After removal of 4 bases from V and 0 bases from J, the junction contained 4 bases not matched to a gene. The CDR3 is 17 amino acids. Germline-derived CDR1 and CDR2 are LGHDT and YNNKEL (reference sequence). DNA of the CDR3: TGTGCCAGCAGCCTCACTAGCGGGGGAACGAACACCGGGGAGCTGTTTTTT. Translating it yields CASSLTSGGTNTGELFF.

V usage is TRBV5-1 and J usage is TRBJ2-5; D gene uncertain. Germline lookup yields CDR1 SGHRS and CDR2 YFSETQ. The V end lost 0 bases, the J end lost 2 bases, and 8 bases lay between the germline ends. The CDR3 runs 14 residues. The CDR3 is CASSLVPAQETQYF. The CDR3 coding sequence is TGCGCCAGCAGCTTGGTTCCAGCGCAAGAGACCCAGTACTTC.